These 28 T cell receptor beta chains were sequenced from one sample in a study of T cell responses to AZD1222 COVID-19 vaccine. TCRdb keeps only in-frame clones here, not all; method: immunoSEQ multiplex PCR. The data contain tens of thousands of clones, roughly 91% of them singletons. Sequenced here: peripheral blood, sampled on day 0 of AZD1222 vaccination. The receptors were gathered from an adult in good health.

This clone was picked up one time. CDR3: CASSLLSTPTYEQYF. In DNA, the CDR3 is TGTGCCAGCAGCTTATTGAGCACCCCTACCTACGAGCAGTACTTC. The V call is TRBV7-9, the J call TRBJ2-7, with unresolved D. Trimming pared 2 bases from V and 2 bases from J, leaving 13 bases between. This CDR3 contains 15 residues. The germline V gene encodes CDR1 SEHNR and CDR2 FQNEAQ (reference sequence).

The genes are TRBV19 and TRBJ1-6, with D uncertain. The CDR3 extends over 17 amino acids. V was pared by 2 bases and J by 10 bases, with 21 bases between. Looked up from germline, CDR1 is LNHDA and CDR2 is SQIVND (reference sequence). CDR3 residues: CASSIPRAAVGRSPLHF. CDR3 in DNA: TGTGCCAGTAGTATACCCCGCGCGGCGGTGGGGAGGTCACCCCTCCACTTT.

The chain has TRBV7-3 and TRBJ1-2, with 9 bases fitting TRBD1. V dropped 5 bases and J dropped 4; count of bases not matched to a gene: 8. The CDR3 totals 15 residues. Germline V gene data show CDR1 as SGHTA and CDR2 as FQGTGA. CDR3 coding DNA: TGTGCCAGCAGCCCAGGGACAGGGAGGCTCTATGGCTACACCTTC. Residues: CASSPGTGRLYGYTF.

The V and J genes are TRBV6-2 or TRBV6-3 and TRBJ1-1; unclear D gene. Germline loops: CDR1 MNHEY, CDR2 SVGEGT. Trimming shortened V by 2 bases and J by 4 bases, and 11 bases separated the two germline ends. The CDR3 covers 14 residues. The CDR3 region is CASSYGGSFTEAFF. CDR3 nucleotides: TGTGCCAGCAGTTACGGAGGGTCATTCACTGAAGCTTTCTTT.

For the CDR3, the DNA is TGCGCCAGCAGCTTGGCGCAGGGCGACGGATATGGCTACACCTTC. Translation gives CASSLAQGDGYGYTF. The chain links TRBV5-1 to TRBJ1-2; D is perhaps TRBD1 (5 bases). The CDR3 is 15 amino acids. From germline, CDR1 is SGHRS and CDR2 YFSETQ. Trimming took off 0 bases at V and 5 bases at J, with 14 bases between the two ends.

This chain links TRBV6-5 with TRBJ1-1; 9 bases agree with TRBD1. The CDR3 is 14 amino acids. The V and J ends lost 7 bases and 5 bases, in that order; junction bases with no gene match: 8. Germline V gene lookup returns CDR1 MNHEY and CDR2 SVGAGI. The CDR3 reads CASINRGRRTEAFF. DNA of the CDR3: TGTGCCAGCATCAACAGGGGGCGTCGGACTGAAGCTTTCTTT.

This clone was found once. V usage is TRBV19 and J usage is TRBJ1-1; possible D gene TRBD1, 6 bases. V gave up 5 bases and J gave up 4 bases, with 14 bases separating them. There are 14 residues in the CDR3. Looked up from germline, CDR1 is LNHDA and CDR2 is SQIVND (reference sequence). CDR3 protein: CASSRGPGSTEAFF. For the CDR3, the DNA is TGTGCCAGTAGTCGGGGGCCTGGCTCCACTGAAGCTTTCTTT.

The chain has TRBV7-8 and TRBJ1-2; TRBD1 aligns across 8 bases. From germline, CDR1 is SGHVS and CDR2 FQNEAQ. The CDR3 runs 16 residues. The trim removed 1 base at V and 6 bases at J, leaving 10 bases unmatched. CDR3 sequence reads: CASSLERAGGRNGYTF. The CDR3 DNA sequence: TGTGCCAGCAGCTTAGAGCGGGCAGGGGGCAGGAATGGCTACACCTTC.

In this sample, this clone turned up a few times. This chain links TRBV6-5 with TRBJ2-7; D is unclear. The CDR3 is 14 amino acids. From germline, CDR1 is MNHEY and CDR2 SVGAGI. V was clipped by 2 bases and J by 2 bases, with 10 bases between them. CDR3 amino acids: CASSYTIPAYEQYF. The DNA of the CDR3 is TGTGCCAGCAGTTACACAATCCCAGCCTACGAGCAGTACTTC.

The rearrangement links TRBV15 to TRBJ1-6; no clear D gene. Looked up from germline, CDR1 is LNHNV and CDR2 is YYDKDF (reference sequence). The CDR3 loop spans 16 amino acids. The V and J ends lost 0 bases and 2 bases respectively, with 8 bases between them. The CDR3: CATSRDERTYNSPLHF. The CDR3 DNA is TGTGCCACCAGCAGAGATGAGCGGACCTATAATTCACCCCTCCACTTT.

The J gene is TRBJ2-1, the V gene TRBV11-2, with TRBD2 identical over 7 bases. In germline, CDR1 is SGHAT, CDR2 FQNNGV. The CDR3 length is 14 residues. V was clipped by 5 bases and J by 7 bases; unmatched bases: 8. The CDR3 coding sequence is TGTGCCAGCAGCCGTTTGGGGGGGAGAAATGAGCAGTTCTTC. Its translation is CASSRLGGRNEQFF.

The V call is TRBV6-4, the J call TRBJ2-3; 8 bases are a match to TRBD2. The CDR3 is made up of 16 amino acids. Germline V CDR1 and CDR2: MRHNA, SNTAGT. Trimming removed 0 bases from V and 2 bases from J; junction bases left unmatched: 4. The DNA of the CDR3 is TGTGCCAGCAGTGACTCGTCACTAGCGGACACAGATACGCAGTATTTT. Amino acids: CASSDSSLADTDTQYF.

V gene TRBV12-3 or TRBV12-4 combines with J gene TRBJ1-2; 7 nucleotides match TRBD1. V shed 5 bases, J shed 8 bases, and the junction held 5 bases outside the gene matches. This CDR3 contains 12 residues. The CDR3: CASSATGLGYTF. CDR3 in DNA: TGTGCCAGCAGTGCGACAGGGTTGGGCTACACCTTC.

V usage is TRBV6-6 and J usage is TRBJ1-6; D gene uncertain. This CDR3 has 21 amino acids. Germline V CDR1 and CDR2: MNHNY, SVGAGI (reference sequence). Trimming left V 5 bases short and J 1 base short, with 27 bases between. The DNA for the CDR3 is TGTGCCAGCAGTCCCCGGGCACCGGGGAGCTGGAGCAGATCCTATAATTCACCCCTCCACTTT. The encoded protein is CASSPRAPGSWSRSYNSPLHF.

V is TRBV7-3 and J is TRBJ2-1, with TRBD2 matching 15 bases. The CDR3 runs to 16 residues. The germline V gene has CDR1 SGHTA and CDR2 FQGTGA. With 5 bases clipped from V and 8 bases from J, the junction kept 7 bases outside the gene matches. CDR3 loop: CASSARTSGRGDEQFF. CDR3 bases: TGTGCCAGCAGCGCCAGGACTAGCGGGAGGGGCGATGAGCAGTTCTTC.

V usage is TRBV7-8 and J usage is TRBJ2-7; D gene ambiguous. In germline, CDR1 is SGHVS, CDR2 FQNEAQ. The length of the CDR3 is 11 residues. The ends were cut back, 6 bases at V and 3 bases at J, with 6 bases in the middle. As DNA, the CDR3 is TGTGCCAGCAGGAACCACTACGAGCAGTACTTC. Translated, it gives CASRNHYEQYF.

The CDR3 reads CASSRIGQGSSYNEQFF. CDR3 coding DNA: TGTGCCAGCAGCCGAATAGGACAGGGGAGCTCCTACAATGAGCAGTTCTTC. J is TRBJ2-1 and V is TRBV5-4, with TRBD1 matching over 9 bases. This CDR3 contains 17 residues. V lost 4 bases and J lost 0; bases outside the gene matches: 8. The germline gives CDR1 SGHNT, CDR2 YYREEE (reference sequence). The complete variable domain, with remaining parts taken from reference TRBV5-4 and TRBJ2-1, reads ETGVTQSPTHLIKTRGQQVTLRCSSQSGHNTVSWYQQALGQGPQFIFQYYREEENGRGNFPPRFSGLQFPNYSSELNVNALELDDSALYLCASSRIGQGSSYNEQFFGPGTRLTVL.

The chain couples TRBV11-2 to TRBJ2-7; D is possibly TRBD1 (6 bases). The V gene's germline CDR1 is SGHAT and CDR2 FQNNGV. V was cut by 1 base and J by 0 bases, with 19 bases left in between. CDR3 length: 18 residues. This chain's CDR3 is CASSLGPWAADSSYEQYF. Here the CDR3 DNA reads TGTGCCAGCAGCTTAGGCCCTTGGGCCGCGGACAGCTCCTACGAGCAGTACTTC.

This chain links TRBV5-3 with TRBJ2-5; D may be TRBD1 (6 bases). TRBV5-3 is an ORF, with its function uncertain. Trimming removed 7 bases at V and 3 bases at J, with 16 bases between. This CDR3 contains 14 residues. The CDR3 nucleotides are TGTGCCAGAGGACAGAAGCTTCCAAAAGAGACCCAGTACTTC. It codes for CARGQKLPKETQYF.

The gene calls are TRBV19 and TRBJ1-5; D is unresolved. CDR3 length equals 12 residues. From germline, CDR1 is LNHDA and CDR2 SQIVND (reference sequence). The V end lost 6 bases, the J end lost 7 bases, and 10 bases lay between the germline ends. The CDR3 nucleotides are TGTGCCAGTAGCGATCTACAGCAGCCCCAGCATTTT. This codes for CASSDLQQPQHF.

This clone was seen only once. The genes are TRBV27 and TRBJ2-5; D unresolved. Trimming took 2 bases from V and 3 from J, leaving 1 base between them. Per germline, CDR1 MNHEY and CDR2 SMNVEV (reference sequence). The CDR3 runs 11 residues. The CDR3 DNA reads TGTGCCAGCAGTTTAGAAGAGACCCAGTACTTC. Its protein is CASSLEETQYF.

The chain recombines TRBV6-1 with TRBJ1-1; D unresolved. V was trimmed by 1 base and J by 4 bases, leaving 13 bases between them. Germline loops: CDR1 MNHNS, CDR2 SASEGT. This CDR3 is built from 15 residues. The CDR3 loop is CASSEGGKGTTEAFF. Written as DNA, the CDR3 is TGTGCCAGCAGTGAAGGGGGAAAGGGTACCACTGAAGCTTTCTTT.

J is TRBJ2-1 and V is TRBV3-1 (or the pseudogene TRBV3-2); D ambiguous. The length of the CDR3 is 16 residues. Germline V gives CDR1 LGHDT, CDR2 YNNKEL (reference sequence). V gave up 3 bases and J gave up 0 bases, with 12 bases separating them. The CDR3 loop is CASSQNGGISYNEQFF. The CDR3 DNA reads TGTGCCAGCAGCCAGAATGGTGGGATCTCCTACAATGAGCAGTTCTTC.

The chain couples TRBV9 to TRBJ2-2; D might be TRBD1 (6 bases). This CDR3 contains 15 residues. The germline gives CDR1 SGDLS, CDR2 YYNGEE. The V end lost 6 bases, the J end lost 1 base, and 13 bases lay between the germline ends. The CDR3 nucleotides read TGTGCCAGCAACCTCAGGGGACAGAACACCGGGGAGCTGTTTTTT. Amino acid sequence: CASNLRGQNTGELFF.

The chain carries TRBV5-4 and TRBJ2-2; D is unresolved. Germline CDR1 and CDR2: SGHNT and YYREEE (reference sequence). This CDR3 comprises 13 residues. V was trimmed by 0 bases and J by 3 bases, leaving 3 bases between them. The CDR3 sequence: CASSLDYTGELFF. For the CDR3, the DNA is TGTGCCAGCAGCTTGGATTACACCGGGGAGCTGTTTTTT.

The rearrangement joins TRBV6-6 to TRBJ1-5, with D possibly matching TRBD1 (6 bases). CDR3 size: 16 residues. The germline gives CDR1 MNHNY, CDR2 SVGAGI (reference sequence). The ends were cut back, 2 bases at V and 2 bases at J, with 13 bases in the middle. The CDR3 loop is CASSYPTGFGNQPQHF. In DNA, the CDR3 is TGTGCCAGCAGTTACCCGACAGGATTTGGCAATCAGCCCCAGCATTTT.

The V call is TRBV9, the J call TRBJ1-2; possibly TRBD1 for D (6 bases). From germline, CDR1 is SGDLS and CDR2 YYNGEE. The V end was cut by 4 bases, the J end by 0 bases, with 22 bases between. This CDR3 comprises 18 residues. The CDR3 nucleotides are TGTGCCAGCAGCCCCTACTCCATGGACAGAAAAGCTAACTATGGCTACACCTTC. This gives the protein CASSPYSMDRKANYGYTF.

The chain recombines TRBV5-6 with TRBJ1-1; D not certain. Trimming stripped 4 bases from V and 5 bases from J, with 6 bases between. Per the germline V gene, CDR1 is SGHDT and CDR2 is YYEEEE. The CDR3 runs 11 residues. CDR3 coding DNA: TGTGCCAGCAGCCGACGGACTGAAGCTTTCTTT. Protein sequence: CASSRRTEAFF.